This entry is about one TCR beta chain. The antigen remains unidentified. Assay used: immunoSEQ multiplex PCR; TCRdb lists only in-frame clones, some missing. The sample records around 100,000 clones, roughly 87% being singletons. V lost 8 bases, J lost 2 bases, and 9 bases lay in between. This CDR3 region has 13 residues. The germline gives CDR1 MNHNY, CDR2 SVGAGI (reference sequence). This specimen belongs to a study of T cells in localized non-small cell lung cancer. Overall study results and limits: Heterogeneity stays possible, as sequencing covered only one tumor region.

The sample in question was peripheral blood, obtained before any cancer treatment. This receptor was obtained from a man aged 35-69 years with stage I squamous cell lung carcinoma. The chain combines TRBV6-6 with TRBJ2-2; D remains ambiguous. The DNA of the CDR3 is TGTGCCAGCCGGAACAGAAACACCGGGGAGCTGTTTTTT. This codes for CASRNRNTGELFF.